The 24 T cell receptor beta chains below were found in one sample sequenced in a study of T cell repertoires in cytomegalovirus infection. TCRdb used MiXCR to reprocess the reads, holding one entry per CDR3 protein. The data hold around 550,000 distinct CDR3 sequences, with about 26% observed a single time. The sample comprised PBMCs. These receptors were collected from a human donor in good health (CMV status not recorded). Some clones in this sample may be carry-over from other donors' samples.

This clonotype was detected a few times. The chain combines TRBV7-2 with TRBJ2-3, with TRBD2 matching 12 bases. J was trimmed by 3 bases and V by 3 bases; bases with no gene match: 7. The CDR3 contains 17 residues. Germline loops: CDR1 SGHTA, CDR2 FQGNSA. The CDR3 nucleotides read TGTGCCAGCAGCTTCAAATCAGGACTAGCGGGAACAGATACGCAGTATTTT. This encodes CASSFKSGLAGTDTQYF. The full variable domain, completed using reference TRBV7-2 and TRBJ2-3, is GAGVSQSPSNKVTEKGKDVELRCDPISGHTALYWYRQSLGQGLEFLIYFQGNSAPDKSGLPSDRFSAERTGGSVSTLTIQRTQQEDSAVYLCASSFKSGLAGTDTQYFGPGTRLTVL.

Ten or more counts support this clonotype. J is TRBJ1-5 and V is TRBV7-2; perhaps TRBD1 as D (5 bases). The ends were cut back, 5 bases at V and 4 bases at J, with 15 bases in the middle. Germline-derived CDR1 and CDR2 are SGHTA and FQGNSA. The CDR3 is made up of 15 amino acids. Written as DNA, the CDR3 is TGTGCCAGCAGCATCGCCGGGACGCAAAATCAGCCCCAGCATTTT. Translated, it gives CASSIAGTQNQPQHF.

Ten or more counts support this clonotype. The CDR3 DNA reads TGTGCCAGCAGTTTAACCCCCCGGGACAGTGAAGCTTTCTTT. Protein: CASSLTPRDSEAFF. The V and J genes are TRBV12-3 or TRBV12-4 and TRBJ1-1; 7 bases agree with TRBD1. V trimming: 2 bases; J trimming: 7 bases; junction bases outside the gene matches: 7. This CDR3 is built from 14 residues.

This chain links TRBV19 with TRBJ2-3; the match to TRBD2 covers 9 bases. The CDR3 contains 17 residues. V was clipped by 5 bases and J by 0 bases; unmatched bases: 9. Germline values: CDR1 LNHDA, CDR2 SQIVND (reference sequence). The CDR3 spells CASSLSGRFSSTDTQYF. CDR3 in DNA: TGTGCCAGTAGTCTCAGCGGGAGGTTCTCTAGCACAGATACGCAGTATTTT. The complete variable domain, with remaining parts taken from reference TRBV19 and TRBJ2-3, reads DGGITQSPKYLFRKEGQNVTLSCEQNLNHDAMYWYRQDPGQGLRLIYYSQIVNDFQKGDIAEGYSVSREKKESFPLTVTSAQKNPTAFYLCASSLSGRFSSTDTQYFGPGTRLTVL.

This clonotype was seen many times. CDR3 sequence: CASSLVSTGVNYGYTF. The CDR3 region has the DNA TGTGCCAGCAGCTTAGTCTCGACAGGGGTAAACTATGGCTACACCTTC. This sequence joins TRBV7-2 and TRBJ1-2; 8 positions agree with TRBD1. Losses at the gene ends were 1 base for V and 2 bases for J; bases not matched to a gene: 6. This CDR3 is built from 16 residues. CDR1 and CDR2 (germline): SGHTA, FQGNSA.

V usage is TRBV7-2 and J usage is TRBJ2-5; 8 nucleotides align to TRBD2. The CDR3 is 15 residues long. V lost 3 bases, J lost 6 bases, and 9 bases stayed unmatched. Germline CDR1 is SGHTA and CDR2 is FQGNSA. DNA for the CDR3: TGTGCCAGCAGCTTCGATGGACTAGCTCGGCAGACCCAGTACTTC. Translated, it gives CASSFDGLARQTQYF.

This sequence joins TRBV27 and TRBJ1-1; D remains ambiguous. V was cut by 3 bases and J by 0 bases, with 5 bases left in between. The CDR3 is made up of 13 amino acids. CDR1 MNHEY and CDR2 SMNVEV come from the germline V gene (reference sequence). CDR3 coding DNA: TGTGCCAGCAGTTTTTTCGTGAACACTGAAGCTTTCTTT. Translating it yields CASSFFVNTEAFF.

The V and J genes are TRBV28 and TRBJ2-6; D uncertain. Germline loops: CDR1 MDHEN, CDR2 SYDVKM. Trimming shortened V by 8 bases and J by 2 bases, and 10 bases separated the two germline ends. The CDR3 is 14 residues long. The CDR3 here is CASRTLAGANVLTF. The CDR3 DNA sequence: TGTGCCAGCCGAACATTGGCTGGGGCCAACGTCCTGACTTTC.

This clonotype was picked up many times. The chain recombines TRBV7-2 with TRBJ2-3; D possibly corresponds to TRBD2 (6 bases). The CDR3 loop spans 15 amino acids. Germline lookup yields CDR1 SGHTA and CDR2 FQGNSA. With 6 bases removed from V and 3 bases from J, the gap between germline ends came to 16 bases. CDR3 sequence reads: CASSPGRGFTDTQYF. The DNA of the CDR3 is TGTGCCAGCAGTCCCGGGAGAGGATTTACAGATACGCAGTATTTT.

This clonotype was picked up many times. The genes are TRBV7-2 and TRBJ2-5, with 9 nucleotides matching TRBD1. The J segment lost 4 bases and the V segment lost 5 bases, leaving 8 bases of the junction unmatched. This CDR3 has 15 amino acids. Per germline, CDR1 SGHTA and CDR2 FQGNSA. This chain's CDR3 is CASSRQEDRGETQYF. CDR3 in DNA: TGTGCCAGCAGCCGACAAGAGGACAGGGGAGAGACCCAGTACTTC.

This clonotype was picked up a small number of times. The chain has TRBV12-3 or TRBV12-4 and TRBJ2-2; 7 bases match TRBD2. This CDR3 has 16 residues. J was trimmed by 0 bases and V by 5 bases; bases with no gene match: 6. Here the CDR3 DNA reads TGTGCCAGCAGTCTTGGACTAGGTTCGAACACCGGGGAGCTGTTTTTT. It specifies CASSLGLGSNTGELFF.

This clonotype turned up a few times. This chain links TRBV2 with TRBJ2-1; 7 bases map to TRBD2. V gave up 2 bases and J gave up 0 bases; unmatched junction bases: 19. Looked up from germline, CDR1 is SNHLY and CDR2 is FYNNEI. The CDR3 totals 21 residues. CDR3 amino acids: CASSESSFRIAGKSSYNEQFF. For the CDR3, the DNA is TGTGCCAGCAGTGAATCCTCTTTTCGAATAGCGGGCAAGAGCTCCTACAATGAGCAGTTCTTC.

The chain combines TRBV15 with TRBJ2-1; a possible D gene is TRBD1 (5 bases). The germline V gene has CDR1 LNHNV and CDR2 YYDKDF (reference sequence). The CDR3 totals 17 residues. Trimming took 0 bases from V and 6 from J, leaving 18 bases between them. The CDR3 sequence: CATSRELLRQKGNEQFF. The CDR3 DNA is TGTGCCACCAGCAGAGAGCTTTTACGACAGAAGGGCAATGAGCAGTTCTTC.

J is TRBJ2-7 and V is TRBV18; the match to TRBD2 covers 7 bases. There are 14 residues in the CDR3. Losses at the gene ends were 9 bases for V and 4 bases for J; bases not matched to a gene: 12. The germline V gene encodes CDR1 KGHSH and CDR2 LQKENI. The CDR3: CASSSGLNNYEQYV. The CDR3 region has the DNA TGTGCCAGTTCCTCGGGACTAAACAATTACGAGCAGTACGTC.

This clonotype was recorded at least ten times. The chain combines TRBV28 with TRBJ1-5, with 8 bases lining up with TRBD1. In germline, CDR1 is MDHEN, CDR2 SYDVKM. The CDR3 sequence is 15 residues long. With 5 bases clipped from V and 2 bases from J, the junction kept 5 bases outside the gene matches. In DNA, the CDR3 is TGTGCCAGCAGTAAGGGACAGGTGGGCAATCAGCCCCAGCATTTT. This encodes CASSKGQVGNQPQHF.

The V gene is TRBV6-5, the J gene TRBJ1-5, with D possibly being TRBD1 (5 bases). V dropped 2 bases and J dropped 3 bases, with 11 bases sitting between them. The CDR3 spans 15 residues. CDR1 and CDR2 from the germline V gene are MNHEY and SVGAGI. The CDR3 sequence is CASSYGAGNNQPQHF. CDR3 nucleotides: TGTGCCAGCAGTTACGGTGCAGGGAACAATCAGCCCCAGCATTTT.

CDR3 sequence reads: CASRPGLGLRELFF. The CDR3 DNA sequence: TGTGCCAGCAGACCGGGACTAGGGTTGAGGGAGCTGTTTTTT. The chain uses TRBV6-5 and TRBJ2-2, with 8 bases fitting TRBD2. The CDR3 covers 14 residues. V lost 6 bases to trimming and J lost 9 bases; unmatched junction nucleotides: 9. Looked up from germline, CDR1 is MNHEY and CDR2 is SVGAGI.

This clonotype was observed at least ten times. The genes are TRBV7-2 and TRBJ2-1; no clear D gene. Germline CDR1 and CDR2: SGHTA and FQGNSA. The CDR3 is made up of 17 amino acids. The germline V and J ends were trimmed by 6 bases and 0 bases, with 18 bases remaining between them. The CDR3 sequence: CASRDPLGRSSYNEQFF. The CDR3 DNA is TGTGCCAGCAGGGACCCCCTGGGTAGAAGCTCCTACAATGAGCAGTTCTTC.

This clonotype was recorded at least ten times. The rearrangement uses TRBV7-2 and TRBJ1-3; D call uncertain. CDR3 length equals 15 residues. Trimming left V 1 base short and J 0 bases short, with 7 bases between. Per germline, CDR1 SGHTA and CDR2 FQGNSA. The CDR3 region is CASSLDPNSGNTIYF. CDR3 bases: TGTGCCAGCAGCTTAGACCCGAACTCTGGAAACACCATATATTTT. The full variable domain, completed using reference TRBV7-2 and TRBJ1-3, is GAGVSQSPSNKVTEKGKDVELRCDPISGHTALYWYRQSLGQGLEFLIYFQGNSAPDKSGLPSDRFSAERTGGSVSTLTIQRTQQEDSAVYLCASSLDPNSGNTIYFGEGSWLTVV.

At least ten counts were recorded for this clonotype. CDR3 nucleotide sequence: TGTGCCAGCAGCTCGGACCGGGACAGGGCTGGCTATGGCTACACCTTC. Its protein is CASSSDRDRAGYGYTF. The rearrangement links TRBV7-9 to TRBJ1-2; 9 bases agree with TRBD1. Germline values: CDR1 SEHNR, CDR2 FQNEAQ (reference sequence). The junction had 10 bases not matched to a gene; V was cut back by 4 bases and J by 4 bases. The CDR3 length is 16 residues.

This clonotype was seen ten or more times. This chain connects TRBV7-2 to TRBJ2-4, with D possibly matching TRBD1 (5 bases). Germline V gives CDR1 SGHTA, CDR2 FQGNSA. This CDR3 is built from 16 residues. Trimming shortened V by 1 base and J by 7 bases, and 17 bases separated the two germline ends. In DNA form, the CDR3 reads TGTGCCAGCAGCTTAGGGAGTCGGCCACCAGGGAACATTCAGTACTTC. This gives the protein CASSLGSRPPGNIQYF.

This clonotype came up a few times. The chain recombines TRBV13 with TRBJ1-1; the D gene is possibly TRBD1 (5 bases). CDR3 size: 12 residues. V was cut by 11 bases and J by 4 bases, with 14 bases left in between. Germline V CDR1 and CDR2: PRHDT, FYEKMQ (reference sequence). The CDR3 coding sequence is TGTGCCTTAGGGGAGGGGAGCACTGAAGCTTTCTTT. Translation: CALGEGSTEAFF.

This clonotype was seen a few times. The rearrangement uses TRBV7-9 and TRBJ1-6; tentatively, D is TRBD1 (5 bases). The CDR3 totals 15 residues. Trimming stripped 5 bases from V and 8 bases from J, with 16 bases between. The germline CDR1 and CDR2 sequences are SEHNR and FQNEAQ (reference sequence). CDR3 coding DNA: TGTGCCAGCAGCGGATACCGGGACGGCTATTCACCCCTCCACTTT. It is translated as CASSGYRDGYSPLHF.

This clonotype was recorded at least ten times. The genes are TRBV7-6 and TRBJ2-1; 7 bases are a match to TRBD2. The CDR3 covers 18 residues. CDR1 is SGHVS and CDR2 is FNYEAQ in the germline V gene. The J segment lost 0 bases and the V segment lost 1 base, leaving 9 bases of the junction unmatched. The CDR3 is CASSLGNVRGSSYNEQFF. In nucleotides, the CDR3 is TGTGCCAGCAGCTTAGGTAACGTGCGGGGGAGCTCCTACAATGAGCAGTTCTTC.